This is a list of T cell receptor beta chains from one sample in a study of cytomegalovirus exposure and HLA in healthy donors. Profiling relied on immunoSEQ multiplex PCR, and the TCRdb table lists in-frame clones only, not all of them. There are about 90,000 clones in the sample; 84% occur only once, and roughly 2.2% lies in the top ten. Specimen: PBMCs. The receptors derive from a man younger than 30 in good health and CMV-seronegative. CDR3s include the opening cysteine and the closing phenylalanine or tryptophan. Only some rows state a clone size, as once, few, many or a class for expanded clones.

CDR3aa: CASGEPSRGYTF
abundance: -
v_gene: TRBV5-1
j_gene: TRBJ1-2

CDR3aa: CASSFHTNYGYTF
abundance: few
v_gene: TRBV27
j_gene: TRBJ1-2

CDR3aa: CASSLWLPNYGYTF
abundance: -
v_gene: TRBV5-6
j_gene: TRBJ1-2

CDR3aa: CASSWTSGSYEQYF
abundance: -
v_gene: TRBV16
j_gene: TRBJ2-7

CDR3aa: CASGTSGKNEQFF
abundance: -
v_gene: TRBV5-4
j_gene: TRBJ2-1

CDR3aa: CASSGQGAGNEQFF
abundance: -
v_gene: TRBV18
j_gene: TRBJ2-1

CDR3aa: CASSLDTQPQHF
abundance: few
v_gene: TRBV7-9
j_gene: TRBJ1-5

CDR3aa: CASSVQGDTDTQYF
abundance: -
v_gene: TRBV18
j_gene: TRBJ2-3

CDR3aa: CASSLGRVLNSPLHF
abundance: -
v_gene: TRBV7-8
j_gene: TRBJ1-6

CDR3aa: CASSYSTGSADTQYF
abundance: -
v_gene: TRBV6-7
j_gene: TRBJ2-3

CDR3aa: CASSVGRIGGAFF
abundance: few
v_gene: TRBV2
j_gene: TRBJ1-1

CDR3aa: CASRVDRTSNQPQHF
abundance: -
v_gene: TRBV6-1
j_gene: TRBJ1-5

CDR3aa: CASSLGQIYEQYF
abundance: -
v_gene: TRBV11-2
j_gene: TRBJ2-7

CDR3aa: CASSDHRTGARTSYTF
abundance: few
v_gene: TRBV25-1
j_gene: TRBJ1-2

CDR3aa: CASSLTGGPFYEQYF
abundance: -
v_gene: TRBV27
j_gene: TRBJ2-7

CDR3aa: CAISPQVGQGGNNQPQHF
abundance: -
v_gene: TRBV10-3
j_gene: TRBJ1-5

CDR3aa: CASSQRELDGYTF
abundance: -
v_gene: TRBV4-2
j_gene: TRBJ1-2